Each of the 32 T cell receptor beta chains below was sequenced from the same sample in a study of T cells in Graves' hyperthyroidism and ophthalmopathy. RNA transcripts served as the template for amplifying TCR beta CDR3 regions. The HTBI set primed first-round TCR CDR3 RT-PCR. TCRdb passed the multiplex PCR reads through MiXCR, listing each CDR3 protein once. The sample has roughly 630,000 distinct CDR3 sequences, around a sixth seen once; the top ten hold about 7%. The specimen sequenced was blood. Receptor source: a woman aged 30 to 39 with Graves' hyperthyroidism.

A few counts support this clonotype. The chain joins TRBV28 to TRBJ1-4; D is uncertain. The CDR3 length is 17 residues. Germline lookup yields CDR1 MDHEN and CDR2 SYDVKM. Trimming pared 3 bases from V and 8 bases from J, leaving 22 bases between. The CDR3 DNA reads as TGTGCCAGCAGTTTTCGTCTAGACTTGGCAGATGGAGAAAAACTGTTTTTT. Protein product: CASSFRLDLADGEKLFF.

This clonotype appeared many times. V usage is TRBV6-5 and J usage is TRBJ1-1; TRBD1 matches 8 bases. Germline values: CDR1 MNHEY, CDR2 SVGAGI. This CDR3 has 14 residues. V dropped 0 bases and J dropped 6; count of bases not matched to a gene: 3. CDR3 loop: CASSYSDRVPEAFF. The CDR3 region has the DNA TGTGCCAGCAGTTACTCGGACAGGGTCCCTGAAGCTTTCTTT.

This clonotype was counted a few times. The CDR3 region is CASTVTGTAISTGELFF. CDR3 nucleotides: TGTGCCAGCACCGTCACCGGGACCGCTATCTCCACCGGGGAGCTGTTTTTT. This chain links TRBV6-4 with TRBJ2-2; D may match TRBD1 or TRBD2 (5 bases each). Trimming pared 7 bases from V and 4 bases from J, leaving 22 bases between. Germline CDR1 is MRHNA and CDR2 is SNTAGT. There are 17 residues in the CDR3.

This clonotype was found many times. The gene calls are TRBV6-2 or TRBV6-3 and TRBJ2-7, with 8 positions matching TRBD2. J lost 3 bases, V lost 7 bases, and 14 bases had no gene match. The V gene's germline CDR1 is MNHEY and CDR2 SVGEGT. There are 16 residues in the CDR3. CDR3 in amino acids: CASMGRLAGTYYEQYF. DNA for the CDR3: TGTGCCAGCATGGGACGGCTAGCGGGTACTTACTACGAGCAGTACTTC.

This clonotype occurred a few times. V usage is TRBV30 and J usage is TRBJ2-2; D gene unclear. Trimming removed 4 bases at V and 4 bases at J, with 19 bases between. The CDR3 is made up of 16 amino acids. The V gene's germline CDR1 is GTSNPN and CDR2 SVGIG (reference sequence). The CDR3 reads CAWNEWGEWGTGELFF. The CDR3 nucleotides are TGTGCCTGGAACGAGTGGGGTGAATGGGGCACCGGGGAGCTGTTTTTT.

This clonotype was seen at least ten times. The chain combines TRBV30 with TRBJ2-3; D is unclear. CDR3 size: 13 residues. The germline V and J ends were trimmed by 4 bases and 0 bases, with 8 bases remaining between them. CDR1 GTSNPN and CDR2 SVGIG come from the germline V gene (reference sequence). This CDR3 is CAWKVGSTDTQYF. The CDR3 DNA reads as TGTGCCTGGAAGGTCGGAAGCACAGATACGCAGTATTTT.

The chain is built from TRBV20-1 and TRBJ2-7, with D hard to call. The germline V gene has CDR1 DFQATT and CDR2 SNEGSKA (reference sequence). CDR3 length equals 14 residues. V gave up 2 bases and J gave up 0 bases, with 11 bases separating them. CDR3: CSARRPATSYEQYF. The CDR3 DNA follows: TGCAGTGCTAGACGGCCAGCGACCTCCTACGAGCAGTACTTC.

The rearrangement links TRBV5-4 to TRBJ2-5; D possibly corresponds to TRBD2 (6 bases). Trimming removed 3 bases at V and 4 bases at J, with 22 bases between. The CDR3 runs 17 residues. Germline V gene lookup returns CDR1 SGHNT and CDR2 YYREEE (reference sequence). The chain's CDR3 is CASSSRLSSGPRETQYF. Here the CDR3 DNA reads TGTGCCAGCAGCTCCCGACTCTCGAGCGGGCCGCGAGAGACCCAGTACTTC.

The CDR3 region has the DNA TGCAGTGCTAGAGGTGATATCGAGGGATCCTACGAGCAGTACTTC. Protein product: CSARGDIEGSYEQYF. The chain links TRBV20-1 to TRBJ2-7, with D possibly TRBD2 on 5 matching bases. The CDR3 loop spans 15 amino acids. V lost 1 base, J lost 1 base, and 14 bases lay in between. CDR1 and CDR2 (germline): DFQATT, SNEGSKA (reference sequence).

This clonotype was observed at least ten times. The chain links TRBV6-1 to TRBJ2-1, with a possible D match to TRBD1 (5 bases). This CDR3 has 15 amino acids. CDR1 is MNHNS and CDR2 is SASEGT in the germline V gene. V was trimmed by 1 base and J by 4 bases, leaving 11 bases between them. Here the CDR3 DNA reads TGTGCCAGCAGTGAAGTCCTGACAGCGTACAATGAGCAGTTCTTC. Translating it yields CASSEVLTAYNEQFF.

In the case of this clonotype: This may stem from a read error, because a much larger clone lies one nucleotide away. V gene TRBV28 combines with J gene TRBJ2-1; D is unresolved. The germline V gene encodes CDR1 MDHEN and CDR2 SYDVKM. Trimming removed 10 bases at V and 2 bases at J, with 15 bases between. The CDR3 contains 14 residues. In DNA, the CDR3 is TGTGCCACCCAACGATACCCCACCTACAATGAGCAGTTCTTC. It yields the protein CATQRYPTYNEQFF.

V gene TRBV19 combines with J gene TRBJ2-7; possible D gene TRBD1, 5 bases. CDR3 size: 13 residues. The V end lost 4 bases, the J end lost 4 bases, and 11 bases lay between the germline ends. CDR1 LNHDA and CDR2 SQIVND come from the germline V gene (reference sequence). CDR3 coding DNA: TGTGCCAGTAGTAGTTCAAGGGGTTACGAGCAGTACTTC. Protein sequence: CASSSSRGYEQYF.

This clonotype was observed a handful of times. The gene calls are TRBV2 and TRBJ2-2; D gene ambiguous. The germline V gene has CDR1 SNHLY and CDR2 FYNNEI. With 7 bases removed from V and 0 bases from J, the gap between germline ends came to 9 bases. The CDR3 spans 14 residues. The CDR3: CASTSHPNTGELFF. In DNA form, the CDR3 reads TGTGCCAGCACCTCCCACCCGAACACCGGGGAGCTGTTTTTT.

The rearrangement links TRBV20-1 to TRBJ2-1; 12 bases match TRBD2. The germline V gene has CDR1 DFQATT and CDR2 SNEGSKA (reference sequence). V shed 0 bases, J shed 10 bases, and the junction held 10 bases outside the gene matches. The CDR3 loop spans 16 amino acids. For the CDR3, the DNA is TGCAGTGCTAGAGATCAACGACTAGCGGGAGTGGAAGAGCAGTTCTTC. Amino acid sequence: CSARDQRLAGVEEQFF.

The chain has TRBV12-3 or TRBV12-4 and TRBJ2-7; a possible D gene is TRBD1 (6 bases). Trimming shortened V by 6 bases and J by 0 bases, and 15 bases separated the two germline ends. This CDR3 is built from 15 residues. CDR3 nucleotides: TGTGCCAGCAGAAAATTTCAGGGGCCCTCCTACGAGCAGTACTTC. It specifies CASRKFQGPSYEQYF.

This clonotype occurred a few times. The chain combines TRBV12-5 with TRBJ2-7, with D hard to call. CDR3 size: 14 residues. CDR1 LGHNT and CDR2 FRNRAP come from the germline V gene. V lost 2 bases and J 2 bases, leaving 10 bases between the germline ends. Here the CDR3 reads CASGLSATTYEQYF. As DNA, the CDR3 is TGTGCTAGTGGTTTGTCAGCGACAACCTACGAGCAGTACTTC.

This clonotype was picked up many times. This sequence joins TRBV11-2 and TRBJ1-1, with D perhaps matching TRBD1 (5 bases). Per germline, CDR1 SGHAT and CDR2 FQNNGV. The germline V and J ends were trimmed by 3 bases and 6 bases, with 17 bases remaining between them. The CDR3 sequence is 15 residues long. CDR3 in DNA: TGTGCCAGCAGCTTGTGGCTCAGGGCCTTATCTGAAGCTTTCTTT. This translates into CASSLWLRALSEAFF.

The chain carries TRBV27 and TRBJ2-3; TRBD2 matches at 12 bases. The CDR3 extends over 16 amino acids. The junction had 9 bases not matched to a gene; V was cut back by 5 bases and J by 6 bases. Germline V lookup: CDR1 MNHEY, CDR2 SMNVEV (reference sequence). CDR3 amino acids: CASSTATSGSSDTQYF. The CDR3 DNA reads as TGTGCCAGCAGTACGGCGACTAGCGGGAGTTCGGATACGCAGTATTTT.

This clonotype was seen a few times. The CDR3 loop reads CATRSERTSFEKLFF. CDR3 nucleotides: TGTGCCACCAGAAGCGAACGCACATCCTTTGAAAAACTGTTTTTT. The J gene is TRBJ1-4, the V gene TRBV15; D remains ambiguous. This CDR3 comprises 15 residues. V was pared by 6 bases and J by 7 bases, with 18 bases between. CDR1 is LNHNV, CDR2 YYDKDF, per germline (reference sequence).

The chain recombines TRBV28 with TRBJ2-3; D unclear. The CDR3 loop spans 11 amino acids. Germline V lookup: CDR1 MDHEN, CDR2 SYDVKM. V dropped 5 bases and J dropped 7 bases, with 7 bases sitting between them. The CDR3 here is CASSIVNTQYF. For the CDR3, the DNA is TGTGCCAGCAGTATTGTGAATACGCAGTATTTT. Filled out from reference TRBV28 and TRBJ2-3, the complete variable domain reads DVKVTQSSRYLVKRTGEKVFLECVQDMDHENMFWYRQDPGLGLRLIYFSYDVKMKEKGDIPEGYSVSREKKERFSLILESASTNQTSMYLCASSIVNTQYFGPGTRLTVL.

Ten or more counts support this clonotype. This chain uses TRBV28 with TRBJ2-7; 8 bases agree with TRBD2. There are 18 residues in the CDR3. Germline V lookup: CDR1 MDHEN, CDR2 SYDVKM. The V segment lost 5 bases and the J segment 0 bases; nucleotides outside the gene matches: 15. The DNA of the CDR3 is TGTGCCAGCAGTGCTACCGGGACTAGAACAGACCTCTCCTACGAGCAGTACTTC. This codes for CASSATGTRTDLSYEQYF.

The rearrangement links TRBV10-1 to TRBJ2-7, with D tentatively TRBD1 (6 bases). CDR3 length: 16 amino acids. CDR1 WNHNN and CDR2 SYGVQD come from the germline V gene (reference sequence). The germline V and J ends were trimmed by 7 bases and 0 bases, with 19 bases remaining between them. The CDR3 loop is CASTELRGVSSYEQYF. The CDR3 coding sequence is TGCGCCAGCACCGAACTCAGGGGTGTAAGCTCCTACGAGCAGTACTTC.

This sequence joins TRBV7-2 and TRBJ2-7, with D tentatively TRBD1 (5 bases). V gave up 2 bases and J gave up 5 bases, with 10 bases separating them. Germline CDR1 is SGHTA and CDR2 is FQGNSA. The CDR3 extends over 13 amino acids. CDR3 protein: CASSLRAGNEQYF. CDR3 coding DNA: TGTGCCAGCAGCTTACGGGCAGGGAACGAGCAGTACTTC.

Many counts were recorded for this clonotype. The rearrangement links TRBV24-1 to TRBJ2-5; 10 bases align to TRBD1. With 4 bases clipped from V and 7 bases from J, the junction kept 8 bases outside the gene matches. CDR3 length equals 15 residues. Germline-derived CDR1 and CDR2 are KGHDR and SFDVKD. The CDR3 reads CATSDLGQGTGTQYF. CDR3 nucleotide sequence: TGTGCCACCAGTGACTTGGGACAGGGGACGGGGACCCAGTACTTC.

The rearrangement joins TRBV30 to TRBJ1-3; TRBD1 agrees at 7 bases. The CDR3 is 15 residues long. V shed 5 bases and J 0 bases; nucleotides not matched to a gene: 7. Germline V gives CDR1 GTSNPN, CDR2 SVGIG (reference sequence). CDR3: CAWGKQGSSGNTIYF. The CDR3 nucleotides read TGTGCCTGGGGAAAACAGGGGAGCTCTGGAAACACCATATATTTT.

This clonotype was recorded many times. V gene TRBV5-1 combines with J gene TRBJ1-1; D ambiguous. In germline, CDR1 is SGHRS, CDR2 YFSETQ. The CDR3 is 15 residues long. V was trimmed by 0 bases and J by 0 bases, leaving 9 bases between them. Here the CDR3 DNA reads TGCGCCAGCAGCTTGGGAGTAGATTTGAACACTGAAGCTTTCTTT. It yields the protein CASSLGVDLNTEAFF.

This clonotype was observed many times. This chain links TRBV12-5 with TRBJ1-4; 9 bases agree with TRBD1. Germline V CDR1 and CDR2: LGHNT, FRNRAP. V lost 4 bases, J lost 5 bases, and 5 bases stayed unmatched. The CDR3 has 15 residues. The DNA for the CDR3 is TGTGCTAGTGGTTCGGGACAGGGTATGAATGAAAAACTGTTTTTT. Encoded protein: CASGSGQGMNEKLFF.

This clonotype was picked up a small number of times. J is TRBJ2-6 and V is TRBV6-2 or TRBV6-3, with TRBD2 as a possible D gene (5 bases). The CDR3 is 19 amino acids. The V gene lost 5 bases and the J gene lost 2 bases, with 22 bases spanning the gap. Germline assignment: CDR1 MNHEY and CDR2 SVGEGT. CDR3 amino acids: CASSTRAPLGPPGANVLTF. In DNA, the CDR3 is TGTGCCAGCAGTACGCGGGCCCCGCTGGGCCCGCCTGGGGCCAACGTCCTGACTTTC.

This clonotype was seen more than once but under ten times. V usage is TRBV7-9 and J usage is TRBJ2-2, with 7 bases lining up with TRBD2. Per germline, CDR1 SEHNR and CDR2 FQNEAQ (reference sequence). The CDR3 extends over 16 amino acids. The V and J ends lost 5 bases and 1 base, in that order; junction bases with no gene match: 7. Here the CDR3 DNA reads TGTGCCAGCAGCACCGCCACTAGCGAGAACACCGGGGAGCTGTTTTTT. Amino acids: CASSTATSENTGELFF.

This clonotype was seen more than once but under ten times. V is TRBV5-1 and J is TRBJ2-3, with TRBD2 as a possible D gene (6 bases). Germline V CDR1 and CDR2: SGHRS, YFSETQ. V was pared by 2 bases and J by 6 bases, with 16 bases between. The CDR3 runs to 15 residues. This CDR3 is CASSLREPARDTQYF. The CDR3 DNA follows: TGCGCCAGCAGCTTACGGGAGCCGGCACGGGATACGCAGTATTTT.

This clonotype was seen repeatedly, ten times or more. CDR3 coding DNA: TGTGCCAGCAGCCTTCGGCCGGGGACAGCGTCAACTAATGAAAAACTGTTTTTT. This gives the protein CASSLRPGTASTNEKLFF. The genes are TRBV28 and TRBJ1-4, with 7 bases that match TRBD1. The V gene's germline CDR1 is MDHEN and CDR2 SYDVKM. The J segment lost 0 bases and the V segment lost 6 bases, leaving 13 bases of the junction unmatched. This CDR3 has 18 residues.

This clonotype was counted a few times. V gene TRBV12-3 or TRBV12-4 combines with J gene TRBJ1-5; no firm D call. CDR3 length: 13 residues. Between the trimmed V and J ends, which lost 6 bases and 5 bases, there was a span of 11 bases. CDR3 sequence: CASSRRGYQPQHF. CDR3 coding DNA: TGTGCCAGCAGCCGTCGGGGTTATCAGCCCCAGCATTTT.